Below, 10 T cell receptor beta chains from the same sample are listed, as sequenced in a study of PD-L1 blockade in urothelial cancer. Time point in this sample: peripheral blood 6 weeks after treatment start. Clones were read by immunoSEQ multiplex PCR, and TCRdb kept only the in-frame ones, dropping some. The sample yields 20,000 to 25,000 clones, approximately 81% seen once. This specimen consisted of PBMCs, obtained around atezolizumab (anti-PD-L1) treatment. These receptors came from a man in his 70s with urothelial cancer.

The chain uses TRBV7-2 and TRBJ2-3; 10 bases match TRBD2. V was clipped by 5 bases and J by 5 bases; unmatched bases: 7. Germline V gene data show CDR1 as SGHTA and CDR2 as FQGNSA. The CDR3 covers 15 residues. As DNA, the CDR3 is TGTGCCAGCAGCCCCACTAGCGGGGTTGTAGATACGCAGTATTTT. As protein: CASSPTSGVVDTQYF.

The V and J genes are TRBV5-4 and TRBJ2-3; a weak D match, TRBD2 (5 bases). Trimming removed 0 bases from V and 2 bases from J, with 10 bases in between. CDR3 size: 15 residues. Per germline, CDR1 SGHNT and CDR2 YYREEE (reference sequence). CDR3 coding DNA: TGTGCCAGCAGCTTGGAGCGGCATATCACAGATACGCAGTATTTT. This translates into CASSLERHITDTQYF.

The rearrangement links TRBV12-5 to TRBJ2-2; TRBD1 is a possible D gene (6 bases). The germline V and J ends were trimmed by 5 bases and 2 bases, with 9 bases remaining between them. Germline CDR1 LGHNT, CDR2 FRNRAP. There are 14 residues in the CDR3. CDR3 residues: CASGRTANTGELFF. CDR3 sequence (DNA): TGTGCTAGTGGTCGGACAGCTAACACCGGGGAGCTGTTTTTT.

The chain combines TRBV6-1 with TRBJ1-5; D remains unclear. Trimming pared 2 bases from V and 7 bases from J, leaving 12 bases between. CDR3 length: 14 amino acids. Germline V gene sequence: CDR1 MNHNS, CDR2 SASEGT. The CDR3 DNA reads TGTGCCAGCAGTGAATCGGGTGATCGGCAGCCCCAGCATTTT. Its protein product is CASSESGDRQPQHF.

This chain uses TRBV25-1 with TRBJ2-3, with 8 bases aligning to TRBD1. The CDR3 sequence is 15 residues long. The germline gives CDR1 MGHDK, CDR2 SYGVNS. After removal of 6 bases from V and 5 bases from J, the junction contained 10 bases not matched to a gene. CDR3 amino acids: CASSPLDRVVDTQYF. Written as DNA, the CDR3 is TGTGCCAGCAGCCCCCTGGACAGGGTGGTAGATACGCAGTATTTT.

V usage is TRBV2 and J usage is TRBJ2-1, with D tentatively TRBD2 (5 bases). From germline, CDR1 is SNHLY and CDR2 FYNNEI. V shed 5 bases and J shed 7 bases, with 12 bases lying between them. There are 13 residues in the CDR3. The CDR3 sequence: CASSIKDSNEQFF. Here the CDR3 DNA reads TGTGCCAGCAGTATTAAGGACTCTAATGAGCAGTTCTTC.

The chain recombines TRBV4-2 with TRBJ1-1, with D hard to call. Trimming shortened V by 1 base and J by 8 bases, and 14 bases separated the two germline ends. Germline lookup yields CDR1 LGHNA and CDR2 YNFKEQ. CDR3 length: 14 residues. CDR3 sequence reads: CASSQGDRPREAFF. The CDR3 DNA is TGTGCCAGCAGCCAAGGCGATCGACCGAGGGAAGCTTTCTTT.

This chain links TRBV7-2 with TRBJ1-1, with D tentatively TRBD1 (5 bases). Trimming pared 5 bases from V and 6 bases from J, leaving 16 bases between. The CDR3 contains 14 residues. Per the germline V gene, CDR1 is SGHTA and CDR2 is FQGNSA. In nucleotides, the CDR3 is TGTGCCAGCAGCCACGGGGGGGTTCCACCTGAAGCTTTCTTT. It codes for CASSHGGVPPEAFF.

The chain combines TRBV6-5 with TRBJ1-1; possibly TRBD1 for D (6 bases). V lost 5 bases to trimming and J lost 1 base, with 11 bases between them. This CDR3 contains 14 residues. Germline V lookup: CDR1 MNHEY, CDR2 SVGAGI. CDR3 DNA: TGTGCCAGCAGTCAGACAGGTGAGAACACTGAAGCTTTCTTT. Translating gives CASSQTGENTEAFF.

This clone turned up a few times. J is TRBJ2-5 and V is TRBV6-1, with a weak D call TRBD2 (5 bases). The ends were cut back, 4 bases at V and 3 bases at J, with 9 bases in the middle. The CDR3 covers 13 residues. Per the germline V gene, CDR1 is MNHNS and CDR2 is SASEGT. The CDR3 loop reads CASSVGVEETQYF. For the CDR3, the DNA is TGTGCCAGCAGTGTGGGAGTGGAAGAGACCCAGTACTTC.